This TCR beta chain is drawn from a study of Ad26.COV2.S vaccination and SARS-CoV-2 variants. The wider study: The vaccine Ad26.COV2.S was put into the muscle once, or twice with 56 days between.

Notes on this clone: Its target is unknown.

General study findings and limits: With respect to non-spike TCR breadth, vaccine and placebo recipients were similar.

Here immunoSEQ multiplex PCR was the method, and the copy in TCRdb shows in-frame clones only, minus some. The sample has about 680,000 clones; 80% to 90% are singletons. Treatment given: around 19 received Ad26.COV2.S at low or high dose, single or two shots; roughly five received placebo; per-sample allocation not given. Collection of samples fell on day 63 after the first vaccine or placebo injection. V was clipped by 8 bases and J by 2 bases, with 10 bases between them. This CDR3 has 13 residues. Germline values: CDR1 SGHVS, CDR2 FNYEAQ. This TCR came from a person aged 18 to 59 who received the Ad26.COV2.S COVID-19 vaccine or a placebo. The J gene is TRBJ2-1, the V gene TRBV7-6; a possible D gene is TRBD2 (5 bases). The sequenced sample was peripheral blood, obtained in a trial of Ad26.COV2.S vaccine versus placebo. CDR3 in DNA: TGTGCCAGCGTAAGCGGAACCTACAATGAGCAGTTCTTC. This sequence encodes CASVSGTYNEQFF.